Presented here are 21 T cell receptor beta chains from one specimen sequenced in a study of blood T cell repertoires in COVID-19. Assay: immunoSEQ multiplex PCR; the TCRdb copy retains only in-frame clones and omits some. The sample yields a few hundred thousand clones, around nine tenths seen once. What was sequenced was PBMCs or T cells enriched from blood (not recorded which). The source is a woman in her fifties or sixties who had recovered from COVID-19.

V usage is TRBV4-2 and J usage is TRBJ2-7; 7 bases agree with TRBD1. V shed 1 base, J shed 3 bases, and the junction held 15 bases outside the gene matches. The CDR3 spans 18 residues. In germline, CDR1 is LGHNA, CDR2 YNFKEQ. The CDR3 nucleotides are TGTGCCAGCAGCCAAGTGGTTCCCGCAGGGGGAACCTTCTACGAGCAGTACTTC. Translating gives CASSQVVPAGGTFYEQYF.

The V and J genes are TRBV11-2 and TRBJ2-3, with a weak D call TRBD1 (6 bases). CDR1 and CDR2 (germline): SGHAT, FQNNGV. There are 16 residues in the CDR3. Trimming removed 0 bases from V and 0 bases from J, with 10 bases in between. CDR3 residues: CASSLDHQGSTDTQYF. The DNA for the CDR3 is TGTGCCAGCAGCTTAGATCACCAGGGGAGCACAGATACGCAGTATTTT.

This clone was recorded only once. The chain has TRBV7-2 and TRBJ1-1; unclear D gene. The ends were cut back, 5 bases at V and 0 bases at J, with 10 bases in the middle. The CDR3 has 14 amino acids. Germline V gives CDR1 SGHTA, CDR2 FQGNSA. As DNA, the CDR3 is TGTGCCAGCAGCCCACACGGGATGAACACTGAAGCTTTCTTT. Translating gives CASSPHGMNTEAFF.

This rearrangement joins TRBV11-2 to TRBJ2-5, with 7 bases matching TRBD1. The CDR3 is 13 amino acids. With 5 bases clipped from V and 4 bases from J, the junction kept 4 bases outside the gene matches. Germline lookup yields CDR1 SGHAT and CDR2 FQNNGV. CDR3 coding DNA: TGTGCCAGCAGCACGACAGGGATAGAGACCCAGTACTTC. As protein: CASSTTGIETQYF.

This clone was detected once. V usage is TRBV7-2 and J usage is TRBJ1-3; D remains ambiguous. Per the germline V gene, CDR1 is SGHTA and CDR2 is FQGNSA. Trimming pared 5 bases from V and 0 bases from J, leaving 14 bases between. The CDR3 has 16 residues. The CDR3, as DNA: TGTGCCAGCAGCACTAATCCACTTGACTCTGGAAACACCATATATTTT. The encoded protein is CASSTNPLDSGNTIYF.

The CDR3 reads CAISETGQGALGTEAFF. The CDR3, as DNA: TGTGCCATCAGTGAGACAGGACAGGGGGCGTTAGGCACTGAAGCTTTCTTT. V usage is TRBV10-3 and J usage is TRBJ1-1, with 11 bases fitting TRBD1. The CDR3 is 17 residues long. V was clipped by 2 bases and J by 4 bases; unmatched bases: 9. Looked up from germline, CDR1 is ENHRY and CDR2 is SYGVKD.

The rearrangement uses TRBV7-8 and TRBJ1-1; unclear D gene. Germline lookup yields CDR1 SGHVS and CDR2 FQNEAQ. The CDR3 spans 13 residues. Trimming shortened V by 4 bases and J by 8 bases, and 14 bases separated the two germline ends. The CDR3 sequence is CASSSYGRVEAFF. The CDR3 bases are TGTGCCAGCAGCTCGTATGGGAGGGTGGAAGCTTTCTTT.

The V call is TRBV28, the J call TRBJ1-2, with 7 bases matching TRBD1. V was clipped by 10 bases and J by 3 bases; unmatched bases: 32. Germline V gene sequence: CDR1 MDHEN, CDR2 SYDVKM. CDR3 length: 21 residues. The CDR3 loop is CATYSRDSEKLAAKDYYGYTF. DNA of the CDR3: TGTGCCACTTACAGTCGGGACAGCGAAAAACTGGCGGCAAAAGACTACTATGGCTACACCTTC.

About this clone itself: At one of its ends the junction is not consistent with the germline gene, which may arise from a read error. V is TRBV7-7 and J is TRBJ2-3, with D maybe TRBD2 (6 bases). The CDR3 covers 16 residues. The germline gives CDR1 SSHAT, CDR2 FNYEAQ (reference sequence). The CDR3 spells CASSLGVGGSTDTQYF. In nucleotides, the CDR3 is TGTGCTAGCAGCTTAGGGGTCGGGGGATCGACAGATACGCAGTATTTT.

V is TRBV2 and J is TRBJ1-3; D remains unclear. CDR1 is SNHLY and CDR2 is FYNNEI in the germline V gene. Trimming cost V 6 bases and J 0 bases, with 6 bases left between them. The CDR3 is 13 amino acids. The CDR3 region is CASSPGSGNTIYF. The CDR3 bases are TGTGCCAGCAGCCCAGGCTCTGGAAACACCATATATTTT.

Here the CDR3 reads CASSRQSGPNSPLHF. In DNA form, the CDR3 reads TGTGCCAGCAGCCGCCAGTCAGGGCCTAATTCACCCCTCCACTTT. The chain links TRBV7-2 to TRBJ1-6, with a weak D call TRBD1 (5 bases). Germline assignment: CDR1 SGHTA and CDR2 FQGNSA. CDR3 length: 15 amino acids. V shed 5 bases and J shed 6 bases, with 14 bases lying between them.

V usage is TRBV12-3 or TRBV12-4 and J usage is TRBJ2-7; the D gene is possibly TRBD1 (5 bases). V was shortened by 4 bases and J by 6 bases, with 10 bases between the two germline ends. This CDR3 contains 12 residues. The CDR3 protein is CASSSPTAEQYF. The DNA of the CDR3 is TGTGCCAGCAGTTCCCCGACAGCCGAGCAGTACTTC.

The CDR3 DNA follows: TGTGCCAGTAGTATGTGGACAGGAGATGGCTACACCTTC. Translated: CASSMWTGDGYTF. The J gene is TRBJ1-2, the V gene TRBV19; TRBD1 aligns across 7 bases. V lost 3 bases to trimming and J lost 6 bases; unmatched junction nucleotides: 4. The CDR3 sequence is 13 residues long. Germline lookup yields CDR1 LNHDA and CDR2 SQIVND (reference sequence).

The CDR3 DNA reads TGTGCCAGCAGCGACAGGGGGCGTTTTGGCTACACCTTC. Protein: CASSDRGRFGYTF. The genes are TRBV2 and TRBJ1-2; TRBD1 aligns across 10 bases. This CDR3 is 13 amino acids long. Per germline, CDR1 SNHLY and CDR2 FYNNEI. The V segment lost 6 bases and the J segment 7 bases; nucleotides outside the gene matches: 5.

The rearrangement links TRBV6-5 to TRBJ2-7, with 8 bases lining up with TRBD2. Germline CDR1 and CDR2: MNHEY and SVGAGI. The junction had 2 bases not matched to a gene; V was cut back by 2 bases and J by 11 bases. The CDR3 length is 11 residues. CDR3: CASSYGLAEYF. CDR3 DNA sequence: TGTGCCAGCAGTTACGGACTAGCAGAGTACTTC.

The chain employs TRBV6-1 and TRBJ1-4, with unresolved D. Germline loops: CDR1 MNHNS, CDR2 SASEGT. Trimming removed 0 bases at V and 10 bases at J, with 12 bases between. The CDR3 covers 14 residues. CDR3 residues: CASSEAIQVLKLFF. CDR3 in DNA: TGTGCCAGCAGTGAAGCCATCCAAGTACTAAAACTGTTTTTT.

The rearrangement joins TRBV5-6 to TRBJ2-4; a possible D gene is TRBD2 (6 bases). The length of the CDR3 is 16 residues. The V end lost 3 bases, the J end lost 0 bases, and 13 bases lay between the germline ends. The germline gives CDR1 SGHDT, CDR2 YYEEEE. In nucleotides, the CDR3 is TGTGCCAGCAGCTACGGTCAGGGACTAGCCAAAAACATTCAGTACTTC. Protein: CASSYGQGLAKNIQYF.

This clone was counted once. The chain is built from TRBV12-5 and TRBJ1-1, with TRBD1 as a possible D gene (5 bases). The germline V and J ends were trimmed by 0 bases and 0 bases, with 11 bases remaining between them. The CDR3 covers 16 residues. Germline V gene lookup returns CDR1 LGHNT and CDR2 FRNRAP. The CDR3 DNA follows: TGTGCTAGTGGTTTGGTAAACGCAGGGATGAACACTGAAGCTTTCTTT. It codes for CASGLVNAGMNTEAFF.

This sequence joins TRBV2 and TRBJ1-1, with 7 bases that match TRBD1. The CDR3 contains 15 residues. The germline V gene encodes CDR1 SNHLY and CDR2 FYNNEI. V was clipped by 6 bases and J by 4 bases; unmatched bases: 11. The DNA of the CDR3 is TGTGCCAGCAGACCCGACAGGGTGGATGGCACTGAAGCTTTCTTT. Protein: CASRPDRVDGTEAFF.

The gene calls are TRBV30 and TRBJ2-1; TRBD1 agrees at 7 bases. The ends lost 3 bases at V and 8 bases at J; junction bases unmatched: 10. Germline V gene sequence: CDR1 GTSNPN, CDR2 SVGIG (reference sequence). CDR3 length: 14 residues. The CDR3 sequence: CAWSPGQAADEQFF. The CDR3, as DNA: TGTGCCTGGAGCCCCGGACAGGCTGCGGATGAGCAGTTCTTC.

This clone was counted a few times. V usage is TRBV19 and J usage is TRBJ2-7, with D unclear. This CDR3 contains 12 residues. Germline CDR1 LNHDA, CDR2 SQIVND (reference sequence). Trimming removed 6 bases at V and 7 bases at J, with 13 bases between. In DNA form, the CDR3 reads TGTGCCAGTAGCCCCGGCGGTGGGGAGCAGTACTTC. Its protein is CASSPGGGEQYF.